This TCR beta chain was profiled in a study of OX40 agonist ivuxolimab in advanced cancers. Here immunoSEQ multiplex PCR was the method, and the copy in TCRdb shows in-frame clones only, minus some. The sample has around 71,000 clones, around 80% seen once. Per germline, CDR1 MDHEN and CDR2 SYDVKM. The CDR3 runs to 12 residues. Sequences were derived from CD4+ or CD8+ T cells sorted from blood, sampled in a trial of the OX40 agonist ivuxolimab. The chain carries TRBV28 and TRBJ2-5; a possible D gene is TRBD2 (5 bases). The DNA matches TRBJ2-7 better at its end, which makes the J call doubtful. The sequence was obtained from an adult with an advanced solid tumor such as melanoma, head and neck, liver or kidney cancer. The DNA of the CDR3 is TGTGCCAGCACCGCGGGCCGCAGCGAGCAGTACTTC. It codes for CASTAGRSEQYF.